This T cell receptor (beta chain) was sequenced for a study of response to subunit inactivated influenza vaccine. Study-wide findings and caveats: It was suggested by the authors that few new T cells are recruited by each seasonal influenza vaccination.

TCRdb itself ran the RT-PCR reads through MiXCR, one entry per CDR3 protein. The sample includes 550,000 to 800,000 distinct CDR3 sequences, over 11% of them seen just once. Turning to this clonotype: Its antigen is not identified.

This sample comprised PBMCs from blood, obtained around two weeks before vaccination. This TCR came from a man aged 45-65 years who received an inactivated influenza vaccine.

The CDR3 DNA follows: TGCAGTGCTAGACCCGGGACACGGATCGGCGAGCAGTACTTC. It yields the protein CSARPGTRIGEQYF. The genes are TRBV20-1 and TRBJ2-7; weak D call: TRBD1 (6 bases). CDR1 DFQATT and CDR2 SNEGSKA come from the germline V gene (reference sequence). The CDR3 has 14 residues. Trimming took off 2 bases at V and 6 bases at J, with 17 bases between the two ends.